The clone carrying this TCR beta chain was counted between two and nine times. Antigen unknown. This record comes from a study of cytomegalovirus exposure and HLA in healthy donors. Across the whole study: About 82 million unique TCRs from HLA-typed donors were held in an early release of data.

A multiplex PCR was run with 60 Vbeta primers and 13 Jbeta primers. Method: immunoSEQ multiplex PCR; TCRdb's copy keeps in-frame clones and lacks some. The sample holds around 140,000 clones, around 82% seen once. In germline, CDR1 is LNHDA, CDR2 SQIVND (reference sequence). The CDR3 has 15 residues. V was shortened by 6 bases and J by 1 base, with 13 bases between the two germline ends. Study results and caveats: In an earlier analysis, about 87% or about 30%: the productive usage of most TCR beta V segments. Most subjects' HLA-A and HLA-B alleles were reportedly predicted from TCR beta sequences. Indistinguishability led to the exclusion of some V segments, TRBV6-2 and TRBV6-3 included.

The rearrangement uses TRBV19 and TRBJ1-5; tentative D call: TRBD1 (5 bases). This TCR derives from a woman in her thirties or forties in good health and CMV-seropositive. Material: PBMCs. CDR3 nucleotides: TGTGCCAGTAGCCTGGGGGGTTTAAGCAATCAGCCCCAGCATTTT. It translates to CASSLGGLSNQPQHF.